Shown below are 9 T cell receptor beta chains from a single sample sequenced in a study of blood T cell repertoires in COVID-19. Some clones are missing from TCRdb's copy, which holds only in-frame ones; the method was immunoSEQ multiplex PCR. This sample has about 190,000 clones, with 85% to 90% found just once. Sequences were obtained from peripheral blood. The receptors come from a woman aged 18-30 years who had recovered from COVID-19.

Only a few counts were recorded for this clone. The rearrangement joins TRBV11-3 to TRBJ2-1, with 12 bases identical to TRBD2. With 8 bases clipped from V and 2 bases from J, the junction kept 1 base outside the gene matches. Per germline, CDR1 SGHNT and CDR2 YENEEA. The CDR3 has 14 residues. CDR3 coding DNA: TGTGCCAGCGGACTAGCGGGACCCTACAATGAGCAGTTCTTC. Residues: CASGLAGPYNEQFF.

The chain has TRBV6-2 or TRBV6-3 and TRBJ2-2; no reliable D call. Germline CDR1 reads MNHEY; CDR2 reads SVGEGT. The length of the CDR3 is 15 residues. The V end was cut by 5 bases, the J end by 4 bases, with 14 bases between. The CDR3 spells CASSPDLLGTGELFF. Written as DNA, the CDR3 is TGTGCCAGCAGTCCCGACTTGCTTGGCACCGGGGAGCTGTTTTTT.

This chain joins TRBV5-1 and TRBJ2-3; the D gene is possibly TRBD2 (6 bases). The germline gives CDR1 SGHRS, CDR2 YFSETQ. The CDR3 consists of 15 residues. Between the trimmed V and J ends, which lost 3 bases and 0 bases, there was a span of 11 bases. CDR3 DNA sequence: TGCGCCAGCAGCTGGACCGGGACTAGCACAGATACGCAGTATTTT. Translating it yields CASSWTGTSTDTQYF.

The genes are TRBV7-2 and TRBJ2-5; TRBD1 aligns across 10 bases. This CDR3 spans 16 amino acids. The germline V gene encodes CDR1 SGHTA and CDR2 FQGNSA. J was trimmed by 2 bases and V by 5 bases; bases with no gene match: 8. The CDR3 region has the DNA TGTGCCAGCAGCCCCCGACAGGGGGCCCCTCAAGAGACCCAGTACTTC. Translating it yields CASSPRQGAPQETQYF.

A word on this clone: A junction boundary mismatches the germline segment, possibly from a read error. The rearrangement joins TRBV5-5 to TRBJ1-3; D ambiguous. In germline, CDR1 is SGHKS, CDR2 YYEKEE (reference sequence). The CDR3 loop spans 15 amino acids. The CDR3 DNA reads TGTGCCAGCAGTTTGGCCCTTAGCTCTGGAAACACCATATATTTT. Its translation: CASSLALSSGNTIYF.

The chain couples TRBV3-1 (or the pseudogene TRBV3-2) to TRBJ2-1; D call uncertain. The CDR3 runs to 11 residues. Germline V gene sequence: CDR1 LGHDT, CDR2 YNNKEL (reference sequence). The V end lost 1 base, the J end lost 8 bases, and 3 bases lay between the germline ends. The CDR3 region has the DNA TGTGCCAGCAGCCAAGTCGATGAGCAGTTCTTC. Amino acids: CASSQVDEQFF.

The chain recombines TRBV19 with TRBJ1-3; D gene unclear. V gave up 10 bases and J gave up 0 bases, with 10 bases separating them. The germline gives CDR1 LNHDA, CDR2 SQIVND (reference sequence). The CDR3 is 13 amino acids. The CDR3 sequence is CATARVSGNTIYF. DNA of the CDR3: TGTGCCACTGCCCGGGTCTCTGGAAACACCATATATTTT.

The V gene is TRBV15, the J gene TRBJ1-6; D gene unclear. The germline V gene has CDR1 LNHNV and CDR2 YYDKDF (reference sequence). V dropped 8 bases and J dropped 9 bases, with 17 bases sitting between them. This CDR3 has 14 amino acids. CDR3 sequence reads: CATGRDALRSPLHF. The CDR3 nucleotides read TGTGCCACCGGGCGCGACGCGTTGCGTTCACCCCTCCACTTT.

The V call is TRBV9, the J call TRBJ2-2; TRBD2 aligns across 7 bases. Germline V gene sequence: CDR1 SGDLS, CDR2 YYNGEE. The CDR3 consists of 16 residues. V lost 4 bases, J lost 2 bases, and 8 bases stayed unmatched. Here the CDR3 DNA reads TGTGCCAGCAGCCCAACGGGGGGACCCAACACCGGGGAGCTGTTTTTT. It encodes CASSPTGGPNTGELFF.